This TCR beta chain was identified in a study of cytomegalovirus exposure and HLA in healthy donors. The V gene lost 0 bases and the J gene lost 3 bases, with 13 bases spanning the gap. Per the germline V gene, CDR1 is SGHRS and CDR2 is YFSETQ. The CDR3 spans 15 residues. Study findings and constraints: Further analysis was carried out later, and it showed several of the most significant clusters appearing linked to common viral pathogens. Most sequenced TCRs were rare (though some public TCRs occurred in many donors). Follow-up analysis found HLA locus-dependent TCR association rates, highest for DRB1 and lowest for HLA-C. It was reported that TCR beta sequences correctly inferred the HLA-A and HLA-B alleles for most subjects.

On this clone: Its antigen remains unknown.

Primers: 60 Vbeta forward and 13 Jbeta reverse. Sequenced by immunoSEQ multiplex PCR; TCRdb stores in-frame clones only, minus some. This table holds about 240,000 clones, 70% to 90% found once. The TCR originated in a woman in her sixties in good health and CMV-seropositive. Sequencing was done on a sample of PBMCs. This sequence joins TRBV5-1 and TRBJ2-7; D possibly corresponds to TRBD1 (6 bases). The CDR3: CASSLVFRGIYEQYF. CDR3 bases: TGCGCCAGCAGCTTGGTGTTCAGGGGAATCTACGAGCAGTACTTC. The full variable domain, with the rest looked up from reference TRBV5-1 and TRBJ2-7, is KAGVTQTPRYLIKTRGQQVTLSCSPISGHRSVSWYQQTPGQGLQFLFEYFSETQRNKGNFPGRFSGRQFSNSRSEMNVSTLELGDSALYLCASSLVFRGIYEQYFGPGTRLTVT.